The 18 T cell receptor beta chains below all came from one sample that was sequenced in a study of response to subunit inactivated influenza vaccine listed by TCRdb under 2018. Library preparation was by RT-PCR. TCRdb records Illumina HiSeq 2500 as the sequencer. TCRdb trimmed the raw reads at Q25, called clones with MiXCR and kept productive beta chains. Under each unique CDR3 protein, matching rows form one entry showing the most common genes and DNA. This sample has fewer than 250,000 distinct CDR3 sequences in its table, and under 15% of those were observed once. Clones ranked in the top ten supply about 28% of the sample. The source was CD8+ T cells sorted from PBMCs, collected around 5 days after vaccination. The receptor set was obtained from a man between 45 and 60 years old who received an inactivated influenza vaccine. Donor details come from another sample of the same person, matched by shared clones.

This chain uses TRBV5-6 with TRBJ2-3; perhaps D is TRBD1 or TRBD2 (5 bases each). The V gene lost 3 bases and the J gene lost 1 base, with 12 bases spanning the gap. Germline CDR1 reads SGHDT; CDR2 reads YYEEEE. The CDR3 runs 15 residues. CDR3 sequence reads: CASSWDPPGTDTQYF. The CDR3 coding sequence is TGTGCCAGCAGCTGGGACCCTCCTGGCACAGATACGCAGTATTTT.

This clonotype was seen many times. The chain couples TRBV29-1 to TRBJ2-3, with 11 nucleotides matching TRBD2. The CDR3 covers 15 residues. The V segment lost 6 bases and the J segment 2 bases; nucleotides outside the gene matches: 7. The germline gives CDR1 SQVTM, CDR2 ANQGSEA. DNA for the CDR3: TGCAGCGTGGGGCTAGCGGGAGGTAACACAGATACGCAGTATTTT. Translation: CSVGLAGGNTDTQYF.

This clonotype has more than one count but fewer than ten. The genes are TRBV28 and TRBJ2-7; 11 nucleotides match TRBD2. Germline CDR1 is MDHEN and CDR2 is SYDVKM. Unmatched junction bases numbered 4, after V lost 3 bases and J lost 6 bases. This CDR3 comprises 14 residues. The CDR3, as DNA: TGTGCCAGCAGTTTCCGACTAGCGGGGACCGAGCAGTACTTC. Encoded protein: CASSFRLAGTEQYF.

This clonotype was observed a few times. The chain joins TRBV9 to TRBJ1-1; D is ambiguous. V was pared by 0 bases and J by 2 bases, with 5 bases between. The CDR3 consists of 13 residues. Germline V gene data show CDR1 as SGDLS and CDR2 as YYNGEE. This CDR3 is CASSVGFNTEAFF. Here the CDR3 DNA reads TGTGCCAGCAGCGTAGGTTTCAACACTGAAGCTTTCTTT.

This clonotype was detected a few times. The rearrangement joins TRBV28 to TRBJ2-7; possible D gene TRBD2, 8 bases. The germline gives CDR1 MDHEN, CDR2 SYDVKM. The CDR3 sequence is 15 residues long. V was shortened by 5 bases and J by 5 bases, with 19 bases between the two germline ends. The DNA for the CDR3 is TGTGCCAGCAGTAGTACCGGGACTAGGGGGCACGAGCAGTACTTC. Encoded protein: CASSSTGTRGHEQYF.

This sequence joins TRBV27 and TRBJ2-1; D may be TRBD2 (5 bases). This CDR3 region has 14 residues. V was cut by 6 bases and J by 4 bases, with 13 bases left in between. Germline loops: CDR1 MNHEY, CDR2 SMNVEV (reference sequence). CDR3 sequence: CASSAGVQYNEQFF. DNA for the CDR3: TGTGCCAGCAGCGCCGGGGTCCAGTACAATGAGCAGTTCTTC.

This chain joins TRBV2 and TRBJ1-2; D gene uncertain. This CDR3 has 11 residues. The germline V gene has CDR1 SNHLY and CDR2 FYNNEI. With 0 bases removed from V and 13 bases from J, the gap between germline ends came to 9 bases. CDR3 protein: CASSEARVFTF. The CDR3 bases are TGTGCCAGCAGTGAAGCGAGGGTGTTCACCTTC. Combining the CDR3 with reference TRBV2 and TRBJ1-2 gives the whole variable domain EPEVTQTPSHQVTQMGQEVILRCVPISNHLYFYWYRQILGQKVEFLVSFYNNEISEKSEIFDDQFSVERPDGSNFTLKIRSTKLEDSAMYFCASSEARVFTFGSGTRLTVV.

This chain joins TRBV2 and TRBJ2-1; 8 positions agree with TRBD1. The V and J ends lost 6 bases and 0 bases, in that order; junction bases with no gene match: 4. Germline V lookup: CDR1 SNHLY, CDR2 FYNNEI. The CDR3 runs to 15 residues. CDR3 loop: CASRPGQGSYNEQFF. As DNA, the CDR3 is TGTGCCAGCAGGCCCGGACAGGGCTCCTACAATGAGCAGTTCTTC. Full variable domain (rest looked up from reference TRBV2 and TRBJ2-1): EPEVTQTPSHQVTQMGQEVILRCVPISNHLYFYWYRQILGQKVEFLVSFYNNEISEKSEIFDDQFSVERPDGSNFTLKIRSTKLEDSAMYFCASRPGQGSYNEQFFGPGTRLTVL.

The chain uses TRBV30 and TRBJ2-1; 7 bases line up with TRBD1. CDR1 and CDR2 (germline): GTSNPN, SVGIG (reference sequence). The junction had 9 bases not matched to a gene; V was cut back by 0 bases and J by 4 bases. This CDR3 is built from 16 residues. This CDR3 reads CAWSVEGGRFYNEQFF. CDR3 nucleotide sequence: TGTGCCTGGAGTGTTGAAGGGGGCAGATTTTACAATGAGCAGTTCTTC.

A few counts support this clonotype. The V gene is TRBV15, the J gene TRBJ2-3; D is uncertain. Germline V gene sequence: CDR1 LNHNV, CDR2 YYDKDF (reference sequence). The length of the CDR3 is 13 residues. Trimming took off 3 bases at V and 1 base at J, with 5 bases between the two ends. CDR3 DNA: TGTGCCACCAGCAGTACTGGCACAGATACGCAGTATTTT. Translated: CATSSTGTDTQYF.

CDR3 sequence (DNA): TGTGCCACCAGTGAGAATAGCGGGGGCTCCACCGGGGAGCTGTTTTTT. Translation: CATSENSGGSTGELFF. The chain uses TRBV24-1 and TRBJ2-2, with TRBD2 matching over 9 bases. The CDR3 consists of 16 residues. CDR1 and CDR2 (germline): KGHDR, SFDVKD. V was clipped by 4 bases and J by 4 bases; unmatched bases: 6.

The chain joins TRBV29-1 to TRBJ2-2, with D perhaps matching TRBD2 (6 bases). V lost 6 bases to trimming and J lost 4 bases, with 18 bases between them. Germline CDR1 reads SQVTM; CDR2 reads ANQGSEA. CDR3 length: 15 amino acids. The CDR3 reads CSVAGGAVGTGELFF. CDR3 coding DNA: TGCAGCGTGGCTGGAGGGGCGGTCGGCACCGGGGAGCTGTTTTTT.

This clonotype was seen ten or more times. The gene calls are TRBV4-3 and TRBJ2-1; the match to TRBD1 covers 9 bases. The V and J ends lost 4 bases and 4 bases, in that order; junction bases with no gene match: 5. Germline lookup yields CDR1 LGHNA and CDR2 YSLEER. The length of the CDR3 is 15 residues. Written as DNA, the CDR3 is TGCGCCAGCAGCCTCCCGGGACAGGGTTACAATGAGCAGTTCTTC. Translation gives CASSLPGQGYNEQFF.

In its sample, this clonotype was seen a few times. This CDR3 reads CSVDRTSGGNEQFF. CDR3 DNA sequence: TGCAGCGTTGACCGGACTAGCGGGGGGAATGAGCAGTTCTTC. J is TRBJ2-1 and V is TRBV29-1, with TRBD2 matching over 14 bases. V shed 3 bases, J shed 7 bases, and the junction held 2 bases outside the gene matches. The CDR3 covers 14 residues. CDR1 is SQVTM and CDR2 is ANQGSEA in the germline V gene.

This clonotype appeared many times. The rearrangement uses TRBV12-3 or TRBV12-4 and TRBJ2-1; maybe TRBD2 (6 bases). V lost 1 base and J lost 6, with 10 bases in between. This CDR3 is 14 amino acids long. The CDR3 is CASSLDGRLNEQFF. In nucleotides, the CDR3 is TGTGCCAGCAGTTTAGATGGGAGGCTCAATGAGCAGTTCTTC.

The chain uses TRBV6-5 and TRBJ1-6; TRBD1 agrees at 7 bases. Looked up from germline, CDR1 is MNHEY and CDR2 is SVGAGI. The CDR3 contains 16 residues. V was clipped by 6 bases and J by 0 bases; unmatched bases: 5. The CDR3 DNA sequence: TGTGCCAGCAGATTAGGGGGCTTCTCCTATAATTCACCCCTCCACTTT. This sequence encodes CASRLGGFSYNSPLHF.

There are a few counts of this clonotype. The CDR3 DNA reads TGTGCCAGTAGTATTGTGGGAAGCAATGAGCAGTTCTTC. It encodes CASSIVGSNEQFF. The V call is TRBV19, the J call TRBJ2-1; D is ambiguous. The CDR3 consists of 13 residues. Germline V gives CDR1 LNHDA, CDR2 SQIVND (reference sequence). V dropped 3 bases and J dropped 6 bases, with 9 bases sitting between them.

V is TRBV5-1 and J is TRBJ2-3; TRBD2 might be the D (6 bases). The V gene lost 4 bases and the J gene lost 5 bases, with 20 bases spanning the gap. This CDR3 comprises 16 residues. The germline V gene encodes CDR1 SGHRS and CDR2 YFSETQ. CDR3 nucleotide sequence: TGCGCCAGCAGCCTCCGCAGTCTCCGGGGGAAAGATACGCAGTATTTT. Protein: CASSLRSLRGKDTQYF.